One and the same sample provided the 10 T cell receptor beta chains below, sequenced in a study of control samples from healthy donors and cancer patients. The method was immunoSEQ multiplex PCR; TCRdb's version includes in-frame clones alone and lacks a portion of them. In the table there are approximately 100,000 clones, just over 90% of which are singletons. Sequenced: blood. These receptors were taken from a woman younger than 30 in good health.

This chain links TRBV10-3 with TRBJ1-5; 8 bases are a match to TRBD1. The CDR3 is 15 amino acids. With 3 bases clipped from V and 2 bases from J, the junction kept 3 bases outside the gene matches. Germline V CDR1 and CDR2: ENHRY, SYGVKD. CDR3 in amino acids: CAISDSDRGNQPQHF. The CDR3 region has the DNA TGTGCCATCAGTGACTCGGACAGGGGCAATCAGCCCCAGCATTTT.

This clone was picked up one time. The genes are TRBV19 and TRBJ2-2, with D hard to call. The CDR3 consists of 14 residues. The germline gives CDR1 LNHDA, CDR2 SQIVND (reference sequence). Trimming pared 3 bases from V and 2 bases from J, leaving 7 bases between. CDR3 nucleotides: TGTGCCAGTAGTATTACAGAAAACACCGGGGAGCTGTTTTTT. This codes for CASSITENTGELFF. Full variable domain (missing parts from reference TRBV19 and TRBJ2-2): DGGITQSPKYLFRKEGQNVTLSCEQNLNHDAMYWYRQDPGQGLRLIYYSQIVNDFQKGDIAEGYSVSREKKESFPLTVTSAQKNPTAFYLCASSITENTGELFFGEGSRLTVL.

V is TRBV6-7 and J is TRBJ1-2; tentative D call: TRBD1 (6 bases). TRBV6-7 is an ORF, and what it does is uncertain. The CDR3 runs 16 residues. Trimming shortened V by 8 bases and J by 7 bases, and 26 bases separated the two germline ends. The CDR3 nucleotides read TGTGCCAGCTTGACTGGAAAATCAGGGGAATCAGGTGGCTACACCTTC. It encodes CASLTGKSGESGGYTF.

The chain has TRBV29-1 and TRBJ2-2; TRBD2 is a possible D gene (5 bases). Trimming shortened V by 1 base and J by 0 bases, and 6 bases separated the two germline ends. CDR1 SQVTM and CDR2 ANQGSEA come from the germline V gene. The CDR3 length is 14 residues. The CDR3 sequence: CSVEGETNTGELFF. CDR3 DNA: TGCAGCGTTGAAGGGGAGACGAACACCGGGGAGCTGTTTTTT.

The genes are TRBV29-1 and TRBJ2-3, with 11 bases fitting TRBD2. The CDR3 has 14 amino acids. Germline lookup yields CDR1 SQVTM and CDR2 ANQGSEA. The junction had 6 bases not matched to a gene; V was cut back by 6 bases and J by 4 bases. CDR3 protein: CSVQLAGVSDTQYF. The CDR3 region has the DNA TGCAGCGTACAACTAGCGGGGGTGTCAGATACGCAGTATTTT.

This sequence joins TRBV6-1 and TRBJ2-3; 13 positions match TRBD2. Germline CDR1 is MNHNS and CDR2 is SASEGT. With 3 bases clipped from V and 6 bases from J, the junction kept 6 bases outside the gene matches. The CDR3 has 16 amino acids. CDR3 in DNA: TGTGCCAGCAGTGACACTAGCGGGGGGGCAGTCGATACGCAGTATTTT. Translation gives CASSDTSGGAVDTQYF.

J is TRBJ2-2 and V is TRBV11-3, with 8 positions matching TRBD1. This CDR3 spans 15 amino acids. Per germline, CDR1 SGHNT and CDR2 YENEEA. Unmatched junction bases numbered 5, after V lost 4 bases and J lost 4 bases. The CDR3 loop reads CASSSGQGSTGELFF. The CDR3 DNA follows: TGTGCCAGCAGCTCCGGACAGGGTTCCACCGGGGAGCTGTTTTTT.

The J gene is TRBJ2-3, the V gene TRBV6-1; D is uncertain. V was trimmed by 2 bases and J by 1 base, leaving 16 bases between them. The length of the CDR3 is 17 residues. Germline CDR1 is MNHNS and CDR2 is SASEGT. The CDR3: CASSEPRADARTDTQYF. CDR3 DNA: TGTGCCAGCAGTGAACCCCGTGCGGATGCCCGCACAGATACGCAGTATTTT.

CDR3: CASMGMTTINEQFF. The CDR3 DNA is TGTGCCAGTATGGGGATGACCACAATCAATGAGCAGTTCTTC. This chain links TRBV19 with TRBJ2-1; D uncertain. Trimming took 7 bases from V and 6 from J, leaving 16 bases between them. CDR1 LNHDA and CDR2 SQIVND come from the germline V gene (reference sequence). The CDR3 totals 14 residues. Based on the CDR3 plus reference TRBV19 and TRBJ2-1, the full variable domain is DGGITQSPKYLFRKEGQNVTLSCEQNLNHDAMYWYRQDPGQGLRLIYYSQIVNDFQKGDIAEGYSVSREKKESFPLTVTSAQKNPTAFYLCASMGMTTINEQFFGPGTRLTVL.

CDR3 region: CASSHRGQPAPYGYTF. In DNA form, the CDR3 reads TGTGCCAGCAGTCACCGCGGACAGCCAGCACCCTATGGCTACACCTTC. The V call is TRBV27, the J call TRBJ1-2; tentatively, D is TRBD1 (6 bases). This CDR3 has 16 amino acids. Germline loops: CDR1 MNHEY, CDR2 SMNVEV (reference sequence). V lost 5 bases to trimming and J lost 4 bases, with 20 bases between them.